This T cell receptor beta chain was captured in a study of human T cells and chemical hapten exposure. Across the whole study: In the roughly 25-week study, patients were dosed weekly with diphenylcyclopropenone on the scalp throughout.

In germline, CDR1 is ENHRY, CDR2 SYGVKD. Trimming took 4 bases from V and 2 from J; bases not matched to a gene: 6. This CDR3 is 15 amino acids long. With respect to this clonotype: The antigen is undetermined.

The time point denotes: patch test 3, about 24 weeks after DPC sensitization. Treatment defined: therapeutic diphenylcyclopropenone sensitization with weekly scalp DPC. Whole-study findings and limits: DPC sensitization did not alter TCRs above 1 in 1000 frequency.

Individual cDNA molecules (in the library) carried attached unique molecular identifiers. TCRdb reprocessed the RACE reads with MiXCR, giving one entry per CDR3 protein. The sample has under 75,000 distinct CDR3 sequences, around 10% seen once; the top ten hold about 1.5%. The chain combines TRBV10-3 with TRBJ2-5; the match to TRBD2 covers 8 bases. Sample: whole blood, taken in connection with sensitization to the hapten diphenylcyclopropenone (DPC). The sequence was collected from a woman aged 45 to 65 with alopecia areata. Some clones in this sample may be carry-over from other donors' samples. This CDR3 is CAISGSSGPQETQYF. The CDR3 DNA reads as TGTGCCATCAGTGGATCTAGCGGGCCTCAAGAGACCCAGTACTTC.